This TCR beta chain derives from a study of T cell responses to AZD1222 COVID-19 vaccine. The CDR3 totals 16 residues. The germline gives CDR1 GTSNPN, CDR2 SVGIG (reference sequence). Between the trimmed V and J ends, which lost 2 bases and 3 bases, there was a span of 16 bases. Worth noting for this clone: Its antigen is unidentified.

The table came from immunoSEQ multiplex PCR; TCRdb's copy has only in-frame clones and leaves some out. In the table there are around 70,000 clones, around 85% of which are singletons. Points from the study as a whole: Donor demographics were predominantly white British with a female majority; clonal diversity may be underestimated. Baseline serostatus was positive in only a handful of AZD1222 recipients.

The chain is built from TRBV30 and TRBJ2-2, with D possibly matching TRBD2 (6 bases). Sequenced material: peripheral blood, taken on day 0 of AZD1222 vaccination. The clonotype comes from an adult in good health. In DNA form, the CDR3 reads TGTGCCTGGAGTATTCCATCTAGCGACTACACCGGGGAGCTGTTTTTT. It is translated as CAWSIPSSDYTGELFF.